Given below is one T cell receptor (beta chain) in context. Its target is not known. These data originate in a study of T cells expressing NK-cell markers. CDR3 size: 16 residues. Germline V CDR1 and CDR2: DFQATT, SNEGSKA (reference sequence). TCRdb re-analyzed the 5' RACE reads; it lists each CDR3 protein once, without DNA. This sample's clone table lists some 140,000 distinct CDR3 sequences. Study-wide results and caveats: The share of CD8+ T cells held by dominant NKG2C+ clonotypes was roughly 1.0-7.5% in several donors.

This chain joins TRBV20-1 and TRBJ2-3; lacking DNA, the TRBD1 call made by TCRdb goes unchecked. This receptor was taken from a woman aged 50 to 60 in good health. Sequencing was performed on blood T cells: a sorted CD56 or NKG2C T cell subset, CD4+ or CD8+ T cells, or bulk PBMC T cells (not recorded which). CDR3 in amino acids: CSARSGIGASTDTQYF.